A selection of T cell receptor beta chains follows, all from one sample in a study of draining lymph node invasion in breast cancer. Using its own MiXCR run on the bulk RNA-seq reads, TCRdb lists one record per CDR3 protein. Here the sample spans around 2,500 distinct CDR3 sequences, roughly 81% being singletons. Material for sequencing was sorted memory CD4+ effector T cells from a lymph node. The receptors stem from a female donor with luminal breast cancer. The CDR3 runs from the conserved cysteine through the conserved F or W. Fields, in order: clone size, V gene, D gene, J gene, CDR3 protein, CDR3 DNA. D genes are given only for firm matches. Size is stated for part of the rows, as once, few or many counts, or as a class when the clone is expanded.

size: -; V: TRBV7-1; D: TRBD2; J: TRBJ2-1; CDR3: CASSSFTSGGNEQFF; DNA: TGTGCCAGCAGCTCCTTTACTAGCGGGGGCAATGAGCAGTTCTTC
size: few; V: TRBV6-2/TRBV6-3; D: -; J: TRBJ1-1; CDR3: CASSYQRQLSEAFF; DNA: TGTGCCAGCAGTTACCAACGACAGTTGTCTGAAGCTTTCTTT
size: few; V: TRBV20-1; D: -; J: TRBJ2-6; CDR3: CSASPRTSGANVLTF; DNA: TGCAGTGCTAGCCCTCGGACATCTGGGGCCAACGTCCTGACTTTC
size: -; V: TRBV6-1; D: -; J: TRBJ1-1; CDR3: CASSLKGGTEAFF; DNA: TGTGCCAGCAGCCTAAAGGGCGGCACTGAAGCTTTCTTT
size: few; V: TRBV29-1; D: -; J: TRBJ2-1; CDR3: CSIESSYNEQFF; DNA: TGCAGCATAGAGAGCTCCTACAATGAGCAGTTCTTC
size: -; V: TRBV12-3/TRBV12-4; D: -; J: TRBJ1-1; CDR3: CASSRYWNTEAFF; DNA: TGTGCCAGCAGCCGGTACTGGAACACTGAAGCTTTCTTT
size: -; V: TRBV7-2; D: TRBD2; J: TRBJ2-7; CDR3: CASSLARREDYEQYF; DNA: TGTGCCAGCAGCTTAGCGAGACGGGAGGACTACGAGCAGTACTTC
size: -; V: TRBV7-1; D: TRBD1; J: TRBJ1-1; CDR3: CASSSRDRGLIRAFF; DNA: TGTGCCAGCAGCTCCCGGGACAGGGGCCTCATAAGGGCTTTCTTT
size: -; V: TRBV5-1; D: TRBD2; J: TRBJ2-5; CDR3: CASSLRAGVGETQYF; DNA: TGCGCCAGCAGCTTGAGGGCGGGGGTCGGGGAGACCCAGTACTTC
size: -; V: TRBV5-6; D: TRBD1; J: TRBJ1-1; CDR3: CASSFWTGGFLNTEAFF; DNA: TGTGCCAGCAGCTTCTGGACAGGGGGCTTTCTGAACACTGAAGCTTTCTTT
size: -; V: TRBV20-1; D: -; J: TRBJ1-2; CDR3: CSAPQNRDNYGYTF; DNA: TGCAGTGCCCCCCAAAACAGGGATAACTATGGCTACACCTTC
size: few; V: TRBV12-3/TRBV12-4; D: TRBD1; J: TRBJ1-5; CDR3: CASRPQGAHGQPQHF; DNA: TGTGCCAGCAGGCCCCAGGGGGCCCACGGGCAGCCCCAGCATTTT
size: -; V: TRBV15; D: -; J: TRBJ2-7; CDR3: CATSRDQGRGNEQYF; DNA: TGTGCCACCAGCAGAGATCAGGGCAGGGGCAACGAGCAGTACTTC
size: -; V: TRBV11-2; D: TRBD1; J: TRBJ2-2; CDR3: CASRPDREAGELFF; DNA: TGTGCCAGCAGGCCGGACAGGGAGGCCGGGGAGCTGTTTTTT
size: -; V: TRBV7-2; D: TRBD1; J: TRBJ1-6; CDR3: CASSSRTGVRSPLHF; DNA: TGTGCCAGCAGCTCACGGACAGGGGTTCGTTCACCCCTCCACTTT
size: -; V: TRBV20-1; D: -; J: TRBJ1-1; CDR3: CSARDLTGGNTEAFF; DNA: TGCAGTGCTAGAGATCTTACAGGAGGAAACACTGAAGCTTTCTTT
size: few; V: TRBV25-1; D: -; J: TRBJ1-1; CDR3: CASSPGRGAGTEAFF; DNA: TGTGCCAGCAGCCCTGGAAGGGGGGCGGGCACTGAAGCTTTCTTT
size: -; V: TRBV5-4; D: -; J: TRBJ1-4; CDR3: CASSLGSVNEKLFF; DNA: TGTGCCAGCAGCTTGGGGTCAGTTAATGAAAAACTGTTTTTT
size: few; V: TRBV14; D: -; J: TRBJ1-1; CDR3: CASSQVGRQNTEAFF; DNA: TGTGCCAGCAGCCAAGTGGGCCGCCAGAACACTGAAGCTTTCTTT
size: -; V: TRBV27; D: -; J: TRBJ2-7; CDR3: CASSLFGRGAYEQYF; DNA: TGTGCCAGCAGTTTATTTGGCAGGGGGGCTTACGAGCAGTACTTC
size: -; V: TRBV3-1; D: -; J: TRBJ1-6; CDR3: CASSQERGTANSPLHF; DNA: TGTGCCAGCAGCCAAGAGCGGGGGACGGCGAATTCACCCCTCCACTTT
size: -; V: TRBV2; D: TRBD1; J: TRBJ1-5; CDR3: CASRSNTGAYSNQPQHF; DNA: TGTGCCAGCAGATCCAATACAGGGGCTTATAGCAATCAGCCCCAGCATTTT
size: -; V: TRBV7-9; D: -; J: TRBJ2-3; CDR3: CASSPGLSTQYF; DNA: TGTGCCAGCAGCCCGGGACTTTCTACGCAGTATTTT
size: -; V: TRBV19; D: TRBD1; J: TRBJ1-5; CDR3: CASSIGQGIGNQLQHF; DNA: TGTGCCAGTAGTATCGGACAGGGGATAGGCAATCAGCTCCAGCATTTT
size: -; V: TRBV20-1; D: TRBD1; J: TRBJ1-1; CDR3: CSARGLGQGTVMDTEAFF; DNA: TGCAGTGCTAGAGGTCTGGGACAGGGGACGGTGATGGACACTGAAGCTTTCTTT
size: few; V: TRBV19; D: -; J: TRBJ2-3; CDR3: CASSRTERGDTQYF; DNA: TGTGCCAGTAGCCGCACAGAAAGGGGAGATACGCAGTATTTT
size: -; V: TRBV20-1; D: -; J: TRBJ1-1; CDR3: CSARGARGGAFF; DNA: TGCAGTGCTAGAGGCGCACGCGGGGGAGCTTTCTTT
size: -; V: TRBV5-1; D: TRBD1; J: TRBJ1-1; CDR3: CASSLEGQPWAEAFF; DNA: TGCGCCAGCAGCCTGGAGGGACAGCCGTGGGCTGAAGCTTTCTTT
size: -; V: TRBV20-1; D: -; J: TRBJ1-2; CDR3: CSAPRGNYGYTF; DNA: TGCAGTGCCCCGCGGGGAAACTATGGCTACACCTTC
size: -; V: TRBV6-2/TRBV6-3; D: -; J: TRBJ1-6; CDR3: CASSLENSPLHF; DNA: TGTGCCAGCAGTTTAGAGAATTCACCCCTCCACTTT
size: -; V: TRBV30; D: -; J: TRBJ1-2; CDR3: CAWGPSGRGNYGYTF; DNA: TGTGCCTGGGGGCCGTCCGGTCGGGGTAACTATGGCTACACCTTC